These T cell receptor beta chains were read from a single sample in a study of T cells in Graves' hyperthyroidism and ophthalmopathy. One entry per CDR3 protein, called by TCRdb with MiXCR from the multiplex PCR reads. Of about 380,000 distinct CDR3 sequences listed, approximately 18% are singletons. The sample taken for sequencing was blood. Receptors were obtained from a man aged 18 to 30 with Graves' ophthalmopathy. Each CDR3 is given with its conserved first and last residue. Fields, in order: D gene, V gene, clone size, J gene, CDR3 protein, CDR3 DNA. D genes are given only for firm matches. For some rows the clone size is stated as once, few or many, or as a class when expanded; others skip it.

D gene: TRBD1; V gene: TRBV12-3/TRBV12-4; clone size: many; J gene: TRBJ2-5; CDR3 protein: CASSLAAGGDQYF; CDR3 DNA: TGTGCCAGCAGTTTAGCAGCAGGGGGAGACCAGTACTTC
D gene: TRBD2; V gene: TRBV6-1; clone size: many; J gene: TRBJ2-1; CDR3 protein: CASSFSRLAGGNEQFF; CDR3 DNA: TGTGCCAGCAGTTTTTCCCGACTAGCGGGGGGCAATGAGCAGTTCTTC
D gene: .; V gene: TRBV3-1; clone size: many; J gene: TRBJ2-5; CDR3 protein: CASSHKAVETQYF; CDR3 DNA: TGTGCCAGCAGCCACAAAGCAGTAGAGACCCAGTACTTC
D gene: .; V gene: TRBV3-1; clone size: .; J gene: TRBJ2-6; CDR3 protein: CASRLESGANVLTF; CDR3 DNA: TGTGCCAGCCGCCTTGAATCTGGGGCCAACGTCCTGACTTTC
D gene: TRBD1; V gene: TRBV3-1; clone size: many; J gene: TRBJ2-1; CDR3 protein: CASSLQGVNEQFF; CDR3 DNA: TGTGCCAGCAGCCTACAGGGGGTAAATGAGCAGTTCTTC
D gene: .; V gene: TRBV4-1; clone size: .; J gene: TRBJ2-7; CDR3 protein: CASSQGPGGREQYF; CDR3 DNA: TGCGCCAGCAGCCAGGGCCCCGGGGGGCGCGAGCAGTACTTC
D gene: TRBD1; V gene: TRBV10-1; clone size: few; J gene: TRBJ1-1; CDR3 protein: CATQLTGSAEAFF; CDR3 DNA: TGCGCCACACAATTGACAGGGAGCGCTGAAGCTTTCTTT
D gene: .; V gene: TRBV11-2; clone size: many; J gene: TRBJ1-2; CDR3 protein: CASSAGQTYGYTF; CDR3 DNA: TGTGCCAGCAGCGCTGGACAGACCTATGGCTACACCTTC
D gene: TRBD2; V gene: TRBV6-1; clone size: many; J gene: TRBJ2-3; CDR3 protein: CASSDGAGEVDTQYF; CDR3 DNA: TGTGCCAGCAGTGACGGGGCGGGGGAAGTCGATACGCAGTATTTT
D gene: TRBD1; V gene: TRBV7-3; clone size: many; J gene: TRBJ2-1; CDR3 protein: CASSLRVDRVGDEQFF; CDR3 DNA: TGTGCCAGCAGCCTACGGGTCGACAGGGTTGGGGATGAGCAGTTCTTC
D gene: TRBD2; V gene: TRBV15; clone size: .; J gene: TRBJ2-3; CDR3 protein: CATSRPGEGLHTQYF; CDR3 DNA: TGTGCCACCAGCAGACCGGGGGAGGGCCTCCATACGCAGTATTTT
D gene: .; V gene: TRBV11-2; clone size: many; J gene: TRBJ2-5; CDR3 protein: CASSVPWGETQYF; CDR3 DNA: TGTGCCAGCAGCGTACCCTGGGGAGAGACCCAGTACTTC
D gene: TRBD2; V gene: TRBV10-3; clone size: .; J gene: TRBJ2-1; CDR3 protein: CAISAPERGGPNEQFF; CDR3 DNA: TGTGCCATCAGTGCCCCTGAGCGGGGGGGCCCCAATGAGCAGTTCTTC
D gene: TRBD1; V gene: TRBV10-3; clone size: few; J gene: TRBJ1-1; CDR3 protein: CAISAPLRGTGRTEAFF; CDR3 DNA: TGTGCCATCAGTGCCCCGCTCCGCGGGACAGGACGCACGGAGGCTTTCTTT
D gene: TRBD2; V gene: TRBV2; clone size: many; J gene: TRBJ2-6; CDR3 protein: CASSEGGSSGANVLTF; CDR3 DNA: TGTGCCAGCAGTGAGGGGGGGAGCTCTGGGGCCAACGTCCTGACTTTC
D gene: .; V gene: TRBV5-6; clone size: few; J gene: TRBJ2-2; CDR3 protein: CASSLRVIGELFF; CDR3 DNA: TGTGCCAGCAGCTTGCGGGTTATCGGGGAGCTGTTTTTT
D gene: .; V gene: TRBV7-7; clone size: few; J gene: TRBJ1-5; CDR3 protein: CASTKGGLSNQPQHF; CDR3 DNA: TGTGCCAGCACCAAAGGGGGGTTGAGCAATCAGCCCCAGCATTTT
D gene: .; V gene: TRBV20-1; clone size: many; J gene: TRBJ1-6; CDR3 protein: CSARDAGIPLHF; CDR3 DNA: TGCAGTGCTAGAGATGCGGGGATACCCCTCCACTTT
D gene: .; V gene: TRBV7-9; clone size: many; J gene: TRBJ2-7; CDR3 protein: CASSLSGRNYEQYF; CDR3 DNA: TGTGCCAGCAGCTTATCGGGACGGAATTACGAGCAGTACTTC
D gene: .; V gene: TRBV10-3; clone size: few; J gene: TRBJ2-7; CDR3 protein: CAIRETTGFYEQYF; CDR3 DNA: TGTGCCATCAGGGAAACGACAGGCTTCTACGAGCAGTACTTC
D gene: TRBD1; V gene: TRBV3-1; clone size: many; J gene: TRBJ1-2; CDR3 protein: CASSQEGQGGAGYTF; CDR3 DNA: TGTGCCAGCAGCCAAGAGGGACAGGGTGGTGCTGGCTACACCTTC
D gene: TRBD1; V gene: TRBV20-1; clone size: many; J gene: TRBJ1-5; CDR3 protein: CSAATGAHGDQPQHF; CDR3 DNA: TGCAGTGCTGCGACAGGGGCCCACGGGGATCAGCCCCAGCATTTT
D gene: .; V gene: TRBV7-6; clone size: .; J gene: TRBJ2-1; CDR3 protein: CASSWGPGALNEQFF; CDR3 DNA: TGTGCCAGCAGCTGGGGCCCTGGCGCCCTGAATGAGCAGTTCTTC
D gene: .; V gene: TRBV4-1; clone size: few; J gene: TRBJ1-2; CDR3 protein: CASSHDYYGYTF; CDR3 DNA: TGCGCCAGCAGCCACGATTACTATGGCTACACCTTC
D gene: TRBD1; V gene: TRBV9; clone size: many; J gene: TRBJ2-1; CDR3 protein: CASSVAQTGGVDEQFF; CDR3 DNA: TGTGCCAGCAGCGTAGCCCAGACAGGGGGTGTCGATGAGCAGTTCTTC
D gene: .; V gene: TRBV7-3; clone size: .; J gene: TRBJ2-2; CDR3 protein: CASSGPGGGELFF; CDR3 DNA: TGTGCCAGCTCCGGACCTGGCGGCGGGGAGCTGTTTTTT
D gene: .; V gene: TRBV19; clone size: .; J gene: TRBJ1-5; CDR3 protein: CASSIVGFSNQPQHF; CDR3 DNA: TGTGCCAGTAGTATAGTTGGGTTTAGCAATCAGCCCCAGCATTTT
D gene: .; V gene: TRBV7-8; clone size: many; J gene: TRBJ1-1; CDR3 protein: CASSQGWATEAFF; CDR3 DNA: TGTGCCAGCAGCCAGGGTTGGGCCACTGAAGCTTTCTTT
D gene: .; V gene: TRBV10-3; clone size: once; J gene: TRBJ1-2; CDR3 protein: CAISGVEYGYTF; CDR3 DNA: TGTGCCATCAGCGGGGTGGAGTATGGCTACACCTTC
D gene: TRBD2; V gene: TRBV28; clone size: few; J gene: TRBJ2-5; CDR3 protein: CASSLPAGASGDGETQYF; CDR3 DNA: TGTGCCAGCAGTTTACCCGCAGGTGCTAGCGGGGATGGGGAGACCCAGTACTTC
D gene: .; V gene: TRBV29-1; clone size: few; J gene: TRBJ2-7; CDR3 protein: CSVESLWNEQYF; CDR3 DNA: TGCAGCGTTGAAAGCCTCTGGAACGAGCAGTACTTC